Shown below are 3 T cell receptor beta chains from a single sample sequenced in a study of T-cell memory formation after mild COVID-19. TCRdb reprocessed the 5' RACE reads with MiXCR, giving one entry per CDR3 protein. The sample gives under 300,000 distinct CDR3 sequences, approximately 8% of which show up once; 20% to 25% is in the top ten. Source material: PBMCs or a T cell subset sorted from them (not recorded which). The origin of the receptors is a man aged 18 to 29 who had mild COVID-19 (a few samples of this study predate the infection). Cell type and time point are not known.

The J gene is TRBJ1-2, the V gene TRBV12-3 or TRBV12-4; a weak D match, TRBD1 (6 bases). The CDR3 has 14 residues. Trimming left V 3 bases short and J 5 bases short, with 13 bases between. DNA of the CDR3: TGTGCCAGCAGTTTTGGGGGGCAGATTTATGGCTACACCTTC. Encoded protein: CASSFGGQIYGYTF.

At least ten counts were recorded for this clonotype. This sequence joins TRBV20-1 and TRBJ1-1; a weak D match, TRBD1 (6 bases). Trimming stripped 5 bases from V and 8 bases from J, with 12 bases between. The CDR3 length is 11 residues. The germline V gene encodes CDR1 DFQATT and CDR2 SNEGSKA (reference sequence). CDR3 sequence reads: CSAYREVEAFF. For the CDR3, the DNA is TGCAGTGCTTACAGGGAGGTGGAAGCTTTCTTT.

CDR3 in DNA: TGTGCCGCAGATGAACCCGGGGGCTCCTACGAGCAGTACTTC. This codes for CAADEPGGSYEQYF. The rearrangement uses TRBV6-1 and TRBJ2-7; TRBD2 is a possible D gene (6 bases). CDR1 and CDR2 (germline): MNHNS, SASEGT. The CDR3 is 14 amino acids. The ends were cut back, 11 bases at V and 0 bases at J, with 17 bases in the middle.